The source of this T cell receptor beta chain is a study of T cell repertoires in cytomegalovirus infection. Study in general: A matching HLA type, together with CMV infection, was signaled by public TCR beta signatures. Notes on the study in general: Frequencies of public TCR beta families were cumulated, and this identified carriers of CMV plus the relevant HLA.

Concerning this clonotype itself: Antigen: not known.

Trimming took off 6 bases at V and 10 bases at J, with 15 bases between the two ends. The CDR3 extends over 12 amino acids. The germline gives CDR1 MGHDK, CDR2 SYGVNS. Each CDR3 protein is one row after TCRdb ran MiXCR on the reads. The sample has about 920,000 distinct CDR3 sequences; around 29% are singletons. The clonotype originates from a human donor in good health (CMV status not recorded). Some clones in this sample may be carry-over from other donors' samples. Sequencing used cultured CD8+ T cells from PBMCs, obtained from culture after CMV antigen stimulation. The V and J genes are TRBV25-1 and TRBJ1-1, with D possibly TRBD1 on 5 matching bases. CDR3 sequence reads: CASSWGEIGAFF. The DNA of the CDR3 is TGTGCCAGCAGCTGGGGGGAGATTGGAGCTTTCTTT. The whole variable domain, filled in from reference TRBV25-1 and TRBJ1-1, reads EADIYQTPRYLVIGTGKKITLECSQTMGHDKMYWYQQDPGMELHLIHYSYGVNSTEKGDLSSESTVSRIRTEHFPLTLESARPSHTSQYLCASSWGEIGAFFGQGTRLTVV.